The 17 T cell receptor beta chains given below trace back to one sample, sequenced in a study of blood T cell repertoires in COVID-19. Assay: immunoSEQ multiplex PCR; the TCRdb copy retains only in-frame clones and omits some. The sample has fewer than 300,000 clones, over 70% seen once. Sequencing was performed on peripheral blood. These receptors came from a woman older than 75 with acute or convalescent COVID-19.

The chain links TRBV18 to TRBJ2-5; TRBD1 matches at 7 bases. CDR3 length: 14 residues. V shed 6 bases and J 5 bases; nucleotides not matched to a gene: 9. CDR1 is KGHSH, CDR2 LQKENI, per germline. The CDR3 sequence: CASSQRQGGETQYF. The CDR3 nucleotides read TGTGCCAGCTCCCAAAGACAGGGCGGCGAGACCCAGTACTTC.

The rearrangement uses TRBV5-1 and TRBJ2-2; 9 positions agree with TRBD1. V was pared by 5 bases and J by 2 bases, with 1 base of the junction left unmatched. Germline lookup yields CDR1 SGHRS and CDR2 YFSETQ. CDR3 length equals 14 residues. The CDR3: CASRGQGNTGELFF. CDR3 coding DNA: TGCGCCAGCAGGGGACAGGGTAACACCGGGGAGCTGTTTTTT. The whole variable domain, remainder taken from reference TRBV5-1 and TRBJ2-2, is KAGVTQTPRYLIKTRGQQVTLSCSPISGHRSVSWYQQTPGQGLQFLFEYFSETQRNKGNFPGRFSGRQFSNSRSEMNVSTLELGDSALYLCASRGQGNTGELFFGEGSRLTVL.

The chain links TRBV7-9 to TRBJ1-6; 10 bases are a match to TRBD1. Germline V gene lookup returns CDR1 SEHNR and CDR2 FQNEAQ (reference sequence). The CDR3 consists of 16 residues. Trimming took 7 bases from V and 9 from J; bases not matched to a gene: 12. Here the CDR3 DNA reads TGTGCCAGCACCCAGACAGGGGGCGGTCTGGGTTCACCCCTCCACTTT. This codes for CASTQTGGGLGSPLHF.

The rearrangement links TRBV5-4 to TRBJ2-7, with D maybe TRBD1 (5 bases). The CDR3 has 15 amino acids. CDR1 and CDR2 (germline): SGHNT, YYREEE (reference sequence). Trimming cost V 4 bases and J 4 bases, with 18 bases left between them. CDR3 amino acids: CASSPPGQGSYEQYF. The CDR3 DNA sequence: TGTGCCAGCAGCCCTCCTGGGCAGGGATCGTACGAGCAGTACTTC.

The V call is TRBV2, the J call TRBJ2-5; TRBD1 matches 7 bases. CDR3 length: 12 amino acids. V trimming: 8 bases; J trimming: 5 bases; junction bases outside the gene matches: 5. CDR1 and CDR2 (germline): SNHLY, FYNNEI. The CDR3 coding sequence is TGTGCCAGCCTAGGGGGCGAGGAGACCCAGTACTTC. Its protein is CASLGGEETQYF.

The gene calls are TRBV19 and TRBJ2-3; 9 bases are shared with TRBD1. The germline gives CDR1 LNHDA, CDR2 SQIVND (reference sequence). With 5 bases clipped from V and 6 bases from J, the junction kept 9 bases outside the gene matches. The CDR3 has 15 amino acids. This CDR3 is CASSRGQGGPDTQYF. CDR3 DNA sequence: TGTGCCAGTAGTCGGGGACAGGGTGGTCCTGATACGCAGTATTTT. The whole variable domain, filled in from reference TRBV19 and TRBJ2-3, reads DGGITQSPKYLFRKEGQNVTLSCEQNLNHDAMYWYRQDPGQGLRLIYYSQIVNDFQKGDIAEGYSVSREKKESFPLTVTSAQKNPTAFYLCASSRGQGGPDTQYFGPGTRLTVL.

Comments on this clone: The same CDR3 can be traced to other DNA sequences in this sample. The chain joins TRBV20-1 to TRBJ2-7; TRBD1 is a possible D gene (6 bases). The CDR3 has 11 amino acids. V was cut by 5 bases and J by 4 bases, with 9 bases left in between. CDR1 and CDR2 from the germline V gene are DFQATT and SNEGSKA (reference sequence). CDR3 protein: CSASQGYEQYF. In nucleotides, the CDR3 is TGCAGTGCTTCACAGGGATACGAGCAGTACTTC.

This clone is a singleton in its sample. The CDR3 spells CSFSSTDTQYF. The CDR3 coding sequence is TGCAGTTTCTCTAGCACAGATACGCAGTATTTT. The V call is TRBV20-1, the J call TRBJ2-3; D unclear. V gave up 8 bases and J gave up 0 bases, with 6 bases separating them. CDR1 DFQATT and CDR2 SNEGSKA come from the germline V gene (reference sequence). The CDR3 extends over 11 amino acids.

This clone was observed a single time. The chain employs TRBV19 and TRBJ2-7; no clear D gene. V shed 4 bases and J shed 2 bases, with 12 bases lying between them. The germline V gene has CDR1 LNHDA and CDR2 SQIVND (reference sequence). CDR3 length: 14 amino acids. CDR3: CASSKAVQPYEQYF. DNA for the CDR3: TGTGCCAGTAGTAAGGCGGTGCAGCCCTACGAGCAGTACTTC.

The chain joins TRBV19 to TRBJ2-7, with 7 bases fitting TRBD2. CDR3 size: 15 residues. V was pared by 4 bases and J by 0 bases, with 6 bases of the junction left unmatched. Germline V gives CDR1 LNHDA, CDR2 SQIVND (reference sequence). The CDR3 DNA reads TGTGCCAGTAGTAGGGGCGGGAGTGGCTCCTACGAGCAGTACTTC. This encodes CASSRGGSGSYEQYF.

The chain carries TRBV28 and TRBJ2-3, with D perhaps TRBD2 (6 bases). Trimming removed 2 bases at V and 4 bases at J, with 10 bases between. The germline gives CDR1 MDHEN, CDR2 SYDVKM. The CDR3 runs 14 residues. CDR3 coding DNA: TGTGCCAGCAGTTTAGGAGGAGGGGCAGATACGCAGTATTTT. This translates into CASSLGGGADTQYF.

This clone occurred once. The J gene is TRBJ1-3, the V gene TRBV3-1 (or the pseudogene TRBV3-2), with 8 bases that match TRBD1. Germline lookup yields CDR1 LGHDT and CDR2 YNNKEL (reference sequence). J lost 5 bases, V lost 4 bases, and 7 bases had no gene match. This CDR3 has 15 residues. The CDR3 coding sequence is TGTGCCAGCAGCCCGCGGACAGGGAACCGAAACACCATATATTTT. Translation: CASSPRTGNRNTIYF.

This clone has just a few counts. The rearrangement joins TRBV28 to TRBJ2-7; 7 nucleotides agree with TRBD1. The J segment lost 6 bases and the V segment lost 4 bases, leaving 9 bases of the junction unmatched. CDR3 length equals 14 residues. Germline V gene data show CDR1 as MDHEN and CDR2 as SYDVKM. The DNA of the CDR3 is TGTGCCAGCAGTTCCCAAATTGGGACAGCCGAGCAGTACTTC. It encodes CASSSQIGTAEQYF.

A few counts support this clone. The chain carries TRBV6-6 and TRBJ2-7, with 7 bases aligning to TRBD2. The CDR3 extends over 15 amino acids. Germline V gives CDR1 MNHNY, CDR2 SVGAGI (reference sequence). V shed 8 bases, J shed 3 bases, and the junction held 13 bases outside the gene matches. The CDR3 DNA follows: TGTGCCAGCGCCATCGGATTACTAGCGTTCTACGAGCAGTACTTC. It is translated as CASAIGLLAFYEQYF.

This clone came up a few times. The J gene is TRBJ2-7, the V gene TRBV6-5; tentatively, D is TRBD1 (5 bases). The CDR3 sequence is 14 residues long. Germline CDR1 reads MNHEY; CDR2 reads SVGAGI. The V and J ends lost 6 bases and 3 bases respectively, with 15 bases between them. This CDR3 is CASRRPGNIYEQYF. The CDR3, as DNA: TGTGCCAGCAGACGGCCAGGGAATATCTACGAGCAGTACTTC.

This chain uses TRBV5-5 with TRBJ1-3; D may be TRBD1 (5 bases). Germline CDR1 is SGHKS and CDR2 is YYEKEE (reference sequence). This CDR3 has 14 amino acids. V lost 3 bases and J 2 bases, leaving 9 bases between the germline ends. The CDR3 nucleotides are TGTGCCAGCAGCTCCACAGGTGCTGGAAACACCATATATTTT. Its protein product is CASSSTGAGNTIYF.

The CDR3 sequence is CASTPPSGGYEQYF. The CDR3 DNA sequence: TGTGCCAGCACCCCCCCTAGCGGGGGATACGAGCAGTACTTC. The chain is built from TRBV6-4 and TRBJ2-7, with TRBD2 matching over 10 bases. The CDR3 length is 14 residues. CDR1 and CDR2 (germline): MRHNA, SNTAGT. Germline trimming cut 7 bases from V and 4 bases from J; bases unmatched to any gene: 7.